The 8 T cell receptor beta chains presented below share a single source sample, sequenced in a study of OX40 agonist ivuxolimab in advanced cancers. The data were produced by immunoSEQ multiplex PCR, yet TCRdb's version contains in-frame clones alone and is incomplete. Among more than 80,000 clones listed, under 95% were seen once. The material sequenced was CD4+ or CD8+ T cells sorted from blood, taken in a trial of the OX40 agonist ivuxolimab. The receptors were sampled from an adult with an advanced solid tumor such as melanoma, head and neck, liver or kidney cancer.

V and J are TRBV6-1 and TRBJ1-5, with D possibly matching TRBD1 (6 bases). Germline V lookup: CDR1 MNHNS, CDR2 SASEGT. The V and J ends lost 6 bases and 0 bases respectively, with 12 bases between them. This CDR3 has 15 amino acids. The DNA of the CDR3 is TGTGCCAGCAGAAAAAGGACAGATAGCAATCAGCCCCAGCATTTT. Amino acids: CASRKRTDSNQPQHF.

The V and J genes are TRBV5-5 and TRBJ1-5, with 9 bases fitting TRBD1. The CDR3 is 16 residues long. Trimming took 3 bases from V and 7 from J; bases not matched to a gene: 11. CDR1 is SGHKS and CDR2 is YYEKEE in the germline V gene (reference sequence). The CDR3 DNA is TGTGCCAGCAGCTCATCGCCGGGACAGGGAGCCCAGCCCCAGCATTTT. Translated, it gives CASSSSPGQGAQPQHF. Full variable domain (missing parts from reference TRBV5-5 and TRBJ1-5): DAGVTQSPTHLIKTRGQQVTLRCSPISGHKSVSWYQQVLGQGPQFIFQYYEKEERGRGNFPDRFSARQFPNYSSELNVNALLLGDSALYLCASSSSPGQGAQPQHFGDGTRLSIL.

The chain employs TRBV11-2 and TRBJ2-5; D perhaps matches TRBD1 (6 bases). The germline gives CDR1 SGHAT, CDR2 FQNNGV. The CDR3 covers 11 residues. V lost 8 bases to trimming and J lost 5 bases, with 9 bases between them. The CDR3 DNA is TGTGCCAGCGACCAGGGGGAGACCCAGTACTTC. Translation: CASDQGETQYF.

The chain joins TRBV27 to TRBJ1-2; D is uncertain. The CDR3 runs 12 residues. With 6 bases removed from V and 5 bases from J, the gap between germline ends came to 10 bases. Germline CDR1 MNHEY, CDR2 SMNVEV (reference sequence). The CDR3 DNA follows: TGTGCCAGCAGCTCCCTGGGGTATGGCTACACCTTC. It translates to CASSSLGYGYTF.

The chain links TRBV4-3 to TRBJ2-7, with D perhaps matching TRBD2 (6 bases). This CDR3 spans 13 amino acids. CDR1 and CDR2 from the germline V gene are LGHNA and YSLEER. Trimming shortened V by 4 bases and J by 5 bases, and 12 bases separated the two germline ends. The CDR3 spells CASSPYAGNEQYF. In DNA, the CDR3 is TGCGCCAGCAGCCCATATGCGGGAAACGAGCAGTACTTC.

The genes are TRBV10-1 and TRBJ2-3; unclear D gene. Trimming shortened V by 1 base and J by 2 bases, and 4 bases separated the two germline ends. CDR3 length: 13 residues. Germline V CDR1 and CDR2: WNHNN, SYGVQD (reference sequence). In DNA form, the CDR3 reads TGCGCCAGCAGTGAGTTCCTCACAGATACGCAGTATTTT. This gives the protein CASSEFLTDTQYF.

This clone was observed a handful of times. The J gene is TRBJ1-6, the V gene TRBV18; 7 bases are a match to TRBD1. The CDR3 consists of 15 residues. V shed 5 bases, J shed 7 bases, and the junction held 8 bases outside the gene matches. Germline V gene lookup returns CDR1 KGHSH and CDR2 LQKENI. The CDR3 protein is CASSEWDSVNSPLHF. CDR3 sequence (DNA): TGTGCCAGCTCAGAATGGGACAGCGTCAATTCACCCCTCCACTTT.

V is TRBV29-1 and J is TRBJ2-7; D uncertain. Trimming stripped 5 bases from V and 4 bases from J, with 9 bases between. The CDR3 consists of 11 residues. The germline gives CDR1 SQVTM, CDR2 ANQGSEA. CDR3 loop: CSVFSEYEQYF. Here the CDR3 DNA reads TGCAGCGTTTTTTCGGAGTACGAGCAGTACTTC.